These 26 T cell receptor beta chains came from one sample sequenced in a study of long-term antiretroviral therapy in people with HIV. Survey level was the resolution at which the v3.0 immunoSEQ assay ran. Assay used: immunoSEQ multiplex PCR; TCRdb lists only in-frame clones, some missing. The sample records some 24,000 clones, roughly 80% being singletons. The specimen was unsorted PBMCs, collected 0.7 years before starting antiretroviral therapy. The receptors were sampled from a man between 25 and 39 years old with HIV.

This chain connects TRBV27 to TRBJ1-2; the D is unclear. Germline V CDR1 and CDR2: MNHEY, SMNVEV (reference sequence). This CDR3 spans 14 amino acids. The ends were cut back, 3 bases at V and 4 bases at J, with 12 bases in the middle. The DNA for the CDR3 is TGTGCCAGCAGTTTTAAGCGAAGCGCCTATGGCTACACCTTC. This sequence encodes CASSFKRSAYGYTF.

The chain recombines TRBV5-1 with TRBJ2-7; TRBD1 is a possible D gene (6 bases). The CDR3 has 14 residues. Trimming took 2 bases from V and 2 from J, leaving 11 bases between them. CDR1 SGHRS and CDR2 YFSETQ come from the germline V gene. The CDR3 DNA sequence: TGCGCCAGCAGCTTAGGTACAGGGACCTACGAGCAGTACTTC. Its translation is CASSLGTGTYEQYF.

This clone turned up a few times. The gene calls are TRBV10-3 and TRBJ2-1; 9 bases agree with TRBD2. Unmatched junction bases numbered 13, after V lost 4 bases and J lost 3 bases. This CDR3 region has 18 residues. Germline lookup yields CDR1 ENHRY and CDR2 SYGVKD. The CDR3 spells CAISGPSGTVLLYNEQFF. In nucleotides, the CDR3 is TGTGCCATCAGTGGTCCTAGCGGGACTGTCCTCCTCTACAATGAGCAGTTCTTC.

The chain couples TRBV11-3 to TRBJ2-1, with D perhaps matching TRBD2 (6 bases). V gave up 4 bases and J gave up 0 bases, with 16 bases separating them. The CDR3 covers 17 residues. Germline assignment: CDR1 SGHNT and CDR2 YENEEA. CDR3 sequence reads: CASSSGKGLGSYNEQFF. CDR3 DNA sequence: TGTGCCAGCAGCTCCGGTAAGGGACTCGGCTCCTACAATGAGCAGTTCTTC.

This chain links TRBV10-3 with TRBJ1-1; D is uncertain. This CDR3 comprises 14 residues. Germline V CDR1 and CDR2: ENHRY, SYGVKD. Trimming took off 0 bases at V and 7 bases at J, with 12 bases between the two ends. CDR3 DNA: TGTGCCATCAGTGAGTCGACCGGGCTCGGTGAAGCTTTCTTT. It encodes CAISESTGLGEAFF.

The chain links TRBV19 to TRBJ2-5; D is undetermined. Germline V gives CDR1 LNHDA, CDR2 SQIVND (reference sequence). The CDR3 consists of 13 residues. V lost 5 bases and J lost 4, with 11 bases in between. CDR3 region: CASSGNRRETQYF. The CDR3 DNA reads as TGTGCCAGTAGTGGCAACAGAAGAGAGACCCAGTACTTC.

The chain recombines TRBV19 with TRBJ1-5; the match to TRBD1 covers 9 bases. V was pared by 1 base and J by 7 bases, with 8 bases of the junction left unmatched. Germline assignment: CDR1 LNHDA and CDR2 SQIVND (reference sequence). This CDR3 has 16 residues. CDR3 DNA sequence: TGTGCCAGTAGTATAGCCCTCACAGGGGGCGGCCAGCCCCAGCATTTT. It translates to CASSIALTGGGQPQHF.

In nucleotides, the CDR3 is TGCGCCAGCAGTTTGGAACAGGGAGGCACTGAAGCTTTCTTT. It translates to CASSLEQGGTEAFF. The gene calls are TRBV10-1 and TRBJ1-1, with a tentative D call TRBD1 (6 bases). This CDR3 comprises 14 residues. Trimming took off 5 bases at V and 4 bases at J, with 14 bases between the two ends. Germline values: CDR1 WNHNN, CDR2 SYGVQD (reference sequence).

The chain is built from TRBV4-3 and TRBJ1-5; 9 bases fit TRBD1. The length of the CDR3 is 15 residues. Trimming took 0 bases from V and 10 from J; bases not matched to a gene: 7. The V gene's germline CDR1 is LGHNA and CDR2 YSLEER. For the CDR3, the DNA is TGCGCCAGCAGCCAAGACGGGACAGGGACGCGACCCCAGCATTTT. Translating gives CASSQDGTGTRPQHF.

The chain employs TRBV4-3 and TRBJ2-7; 12 positions match TRBD2. V lost 1 base to trimming and J lost 5 bases; unmatched junction nucleotides: 9. The CDR3 loop spans 17 amino acids. Germline lookup yields CDR1 LGHNA and CDR2 YSLEER. DNA of the CDR3: TGCGCCAGCAGCCAAGTGTTTGGAGGACTAGCGGGAAACGAGCAGTACTTC. The encoded protein is CASSQVFGGLAGNEQYF.

This chain connects TRBV5-6 to TRBJ2-5; no clear D. Germline-derived CDR1 and CDR2 are SGHDT and YYEEEE. V lost 0 bases to trimming and J lost 5 bases, with 8 bases between them. This CDR3 has 13 residues. The CDR3 reads CASSLEGWETQYF. CDR3 DNA sequence: TGTGCCAGCAGCTTGGAAGGGTGGGAGACCCAGTACTTC.

The V gene is TRBV27, the J gene TRBJ2-5, with TRBD2 matching 10 bases. Unmatched junction bases numbered 25, after V lost 5 bases and J lost 4 bases. This CDR3 spans 21 amino acids. CDR1 MNHEY and CDR2 SMNVEV come from the germline V gene (reference sequence). The CDR3 DNA is TGTGCCAGCAGTCCCCGACCCCAGACAGCCGCTAGCGGGGGATCCCGAGAGACCCAGTACTTC. Protein product: CASSPRPQTAASGGSRETQYF.

This clone was observed a single time. This chain uses TRBV7-9 with TRBJ2-5, with 10 bases fitting TRBD1. V was pared by 5 bases and J by 5 bases, with 14 bases of the junction left unmatched. The CDR3 is 17 residues long. Germline V gene data show CDR1 as SEHNR and CDR2 as FQNEAQ (reference sequence). The CDR3 region is CASSNLPGQGRSETQYF. In nucleotides, the CDR3 is TGTGCCAGCAGCAACTTACCGGGACAGGGGAGATCGGAGACCCAGTACTTC.

This chain connects TRBV29-1 to TRBJ2-2, with no clear D. Trimming pared 3 bases from V and 0 bases from J, leaving 5 bases between. This CDR3 spans 13 amino acids. Germline V CDR1 and CDR2: SQVTM, ANQGSEA. DNA for the CDR3: TGCAGCGTTGATCCCGCGAACACCGGGGAGCTGTTTTTT. It translates to CSVDPANTGELFF.

This sequence joins TRBV6-5 and TRBJ1-1; TRBD1 agrees at 7 bases. From germline, CDR1 is MNHEY and CDR2 SVGAGI. Unmatched junction bases numbered 5, after V lost 5 bases and J lost 2 bases. CDR3 length equals 14 residues. The CDR3, as DNA: TGTGCCAGCAGTCCCCGGGACAGCAACACTGAAGCTTTCTTT. Translating it yields CASSPRDSNTEAFF.

This clone was seen only once. The chain combines TRBV9 with TRBJ1-2, with 7 nucleotides matching TRBD1. The CDR3 is 18 residues long. Germline V CDR1 and CDR2: SGDLS, YYNGEE. The V segment lost 0 bases and the J segment 6 bases; nucleotides outside the gene matches: 17. The CDR3 sequence: CASSVGLLDREYVDGYTF. CDR3 sequence (DNA): TGTGCCAGCAGCGTAGGCCTACTTGACAGGGAGTATGTGGATGGCTACACCTTC.

J is TRBJ2-5 and V is TRBV10-3, with D tentatively TRBD1 or TRBD2 (7 bases each). The J call may be wrong; the DNA end is better matched by TRBJ2-7. The CDR3 covers 14 residues. The germline V gene has CDR1 ENHRY and CDR2 SYGVKD. The CDR3 DNA follows: TGTGCCATCAGTGAGGCAGGGGGGGCCTACGAGCAGTACTTC. It is translated as CAISEAGGAYEQYF.

The chain is built from TRBV6-1 and TRBJ2-2; no reliable D call. Per germline, CDR1 MNHNS and CDR2 SASEGT. Between the trimmed V and J ends, which lost 2 bases and 4 bases, there was a span of 11 bases. This CDR3 region has 15 residues. The CDR3 nucleotides are TGTGCCAGCAGTGAATACCAGGCTGGCACCGGGGAGCTGTTTTTT. Protein: CASSEYQAGTGELFF.

This clone was recorded a few times. The chain carries TRBV10-2 and TRBJ2-7; D is uncertain. Trimming cost V 7 bases and J 0 bases, with 13 bases left between them. CDR1 is WSHSY, CDR2 SAAADI, per germline. The CDR3 covers 14 residues. The CDR3 is CASTHSTSSYEQYF. CDR3 nucleotides: TGCGCCAGCACGCACAGTACGAGCTCCTACGAGCAGTACTTC.

V and J are TRBV2 and TRBJ1-4; perhaps TRBD1 as D (6 bases). Germline values: CDR1 SNHLY, CDR2 FYNNEI. V was cut by 8 bases and J by 8 bases, with 18 bases left in between. CDR3 size: 14 residues. The CDR3 DNA is TGTGCCAGCGGGAGGCAGGGGACGGGAGAAAAACTGTTTTTT. Translation: CASGRQGTGEKLFF.

The V gene is TRBV6-5, the J gene TRBJ2-5; D may match TRBD1 or TRBD2 (5 bases each). Germline CDR1 is MNHEY and CDR2 is SVGAGI. V was clipped by 6 bases and J by 1 base, with 12 bases between them. The CDR3 is 14 amino acids. CDR3 region: CASSRGAAQETQYF. The CDR3 coding sequence is TGTGCCAGCAGCCGAGGGGCAGCCCAAGAGACCCAGTACTTC.

This clone turned up a few times. This chain uses TRBV6-1 with TRBJ1-3, with 9 bases aligning to TRBD1. There are 12 residues in the CDR3. CDR1 is MNHNS and CDR2 is SASEGT in the germline V gene. V lost 10 bases, J lost 8 bases, and 6 bases stayed unmatched. The CDR3 DNA reads TGTGCCACTCACAGGGGGCAGGACACCATATATTTT. Residues: CATHRGQDTIYF.

The chain recombines TRBV6-1 with TRBJ2-2; no firm D call. V lost 4 bases to trimming and J lost 0 bases, with 6 bases between them. This CDR3 has 14 residues. The germline CDR1 and CDR2 sequences are MNHNS and SASEGT. In DNA form, the CDR3 reads TGTGCCAGCAGTGGACGGACGAACACCGGGGAGCTGTTTTTT. Protein sequence: CASSGRTNTGELFF.

This clone was detected once. The CDR3 region has the DNA TGTGCCAGCAACCAGGGCCCCACTGGCTACACCTTC. Amino acids: CASNQGPTGYTF. The J gene is TRBJ1-2, the V gene TRBV28; tentative D call: TRBD1 (5 bases). The CDR3 totals 12 residues. CDR1 is MDHEN and CDR2 is SYDVKM in the germline V gene. Between the trimmed V and J ends, which lost 7 bases and 7 bases, there was a span of 13 bases.

This clone appeared a few times. The chain employs TRBV15 and TRBJ1-2; no clear D gene. Trimming shortened V by 4 bases and J by 6 bases, and 9 bases separated the two germline ends. Germline CDR1 LNHNV, CDR2 YYDKDF (reference sequence). The CDR3 runs 12 residues. The CDR3 loop is CATSIGWDGYTF. CDR3 DNA: TGTGCCACCAGCATCGGCTGGGATGGCTACACCTTC.

The CDR3 DNA reads as TGTGCCAGCAGCGGGGGGGACACCGGGGAGCTGTTTTTT. Protein sequence: CASSGGDTGELFF. The chain carries TRBV7-9 and TRBJ2-2; 7 nucleotides line up with TRBD2. This CDR3 is built from 13 residues. Germline values: CDR1 SEHNR, CDR2 FQNEAQ (reference sequence). V trimming: 5 bases; J trimming: 3 bases; junction bases outside the gene matches: 0.